This T cell receptor (beta chain) came from a study of tissue T cells after allogeneic stem cell transplantation. Study-wide background: Tissue samples with histologically apparent lymphocytes on H&E review were prioritized for sequencing.

This clone turned up a few times. Its matching antigen is unknown. Sequencing used immunoSEQ multiplex PCR; TCRdb keeps in-frame clones, though not all of them. The sample comprises under 4,000 clones, roughly 70% of which are singletons, and about 16% rests with the top ten. Non-transplant comparator patients with other cancers had at least five gastrointestinal samples and no known gastrointestinal disease. Overall study findings and caveats: Anatomically similar tissues had similar TCR repertoires within each patient.

The V gene lost 6 bases and the J gene lost 2 bases, with 17 bases spanning the gap. Per germline, CDR1 SEHNR and CDR2 FQNEAQ (reference sequence). This CDR3 comprises 16 residues. The sample here was tissue from the right colon, taken at autopsy. This TCR came from a male donor older than 55 with lung cancer. The chain joins TRBV7-9 to TRBJ1-5; TRBD1 is a possible D gene (5 bases). Here the CDR3 reads CASSPPGAGRNQPQHF. CDR3 DNA sequence: TGTGCCAGCAGTCCCCCCGGGGCAGGGCGCAATCAGCCCCAGCATTTT.